This TCR beta chain was profiled in a study of CD8 T cells in ankylosing spondylitis. Study-level points and caveats: From matched ankylosing spondylitis synovial fluid, disease-linked clones were reportedly recovered at significantly enriched levels. Peripheral blood held disease-linked clones only at relatively low frequency, and these were CD8+. For ankylosing spondylitis blood, a TCR beta motif of 7 or 8 highly homologous variants appeared characteristic. Past research had described some motif variants in reactive arthritis synovial fluid and blood.

This CDR3 region has 12 residues. CDR1 is SEHNR, CDR2 FQNEAQ, per germline (reference sequence). Trimming shortened V by 11 bases and J by 4 bases, and 12 bases separated the two germline ends. TCRdb re-analysed the 5' RACE reads in MiXCR, keeping a single row per CDR3 protein. The repertoire holds about 220,000 distinct CDR3 sequences, with approximately 10% as singletons. This clonotype occurred a few times. The antigen remains unidentified. V gene TRBV7-9 combines with J gene TRBJ1-3; D is perhaps TRBD1 (6 bases). Sequenced sample: blood, either unsorted or a sorted T cell fraction (not recorded which). The TCR originated in a male donor with ankylosing spondylitis or in good health (not recorded which). The CDR3 sequence: CASRGPGNTIYF. In DNA, the CDR3 is TGTGCCTCTCGGGGGCCCGGAAACACCATATATTTT.